This is a list of T cell receptor beta chains from one sample in a study of shared clonotypes between healthy human individuals. Sequenced by immunoSEQ multiplex PCR; TCRdb stores in-frame clones only, minus some. Of fewer than 3 million clones detected, about 90% appear once; the ten largest clones hold more than 0.35%. Sequenced material: naive CD4+ T cells from PBMCs. Receptor source: a man aged 18-30 years in good health. Some clones in this sample may be carry-over from other donors' samples. Each CDR3 is given with its conserved first and last residue. The D gene is left open where the match is weak. Expanded clones get a size class; other rows say once, few or many, or leave the size out.

J gene,clone size,D gene,CDR3 length,V gene,CDR3 protein,CDR3 DNA
TRBJ1-1,NA,TRBD1,12,TRBV2,CASRDRDYKAFF,TGTGCCAGCCGGGACAGGGACTACAAGGCTTTCTTT
TRBJ2-3,NA,NA,13,TRBV5-6,CASSRTLTDTQYF,TGTGCCAGCAGCAGGACCCTCACAGATACGCAGTATTTT
TRBJ2-3,NA,NA,13,TRBV4-3,CASSQVAADTQYF,TGCGCCAGCAGCCAAGTGGCGGCCGATACGCAGTATTTT
TRBJ2-2,NA,NA,14,TRBV19,CASSSAAAAGELFF,TGTGCCAGTAGTAGTGCAGCGGCCGCCGGGGAGCTGTTTTTT
TRBJ1-2,NA,NA,11,TRBV29-1,CSSGPTSGYTF,TGCAGCTCCGGGCCCACGAGTGGCTACACCTTC
TRBJ2-1,NA,NA,13,TRBV5-1,CASSLKRYNEQFF,TGCGCCAGCAGCTTGAAGCGATACAATGAGCAGTTCTTC
TRBJ1-4,NA,NA,16,TRBV7-8,CASSLRPGATNEKLFF,TGTGCCAGCAGCCTCCGCCCGGGGGCAACTAATGAAAAACTGTTTTTT
TRBJ2-7,NA,NA,15,TRBV29-1,CSVELAGRLIEEQYF,TGCAGCGTGGAACTCGCAGGACGGCTTATCGAGGAGCAGTACTTC
TRBJ2-7,NA,TRBD2,15,TRBV19,CASIPDLGRSYEQYF,TGTGCCAGTATCCCGGACCTCGGGAGGAGCTACGAGCAGTACTTC
TRBJ1-3,NA,TRBD1,17,TRBV4-2,CASSQAWDRAGFNTIYF,TGTGCCAGCAGCCAAGCATGGGACAGGGCCGGATTCAACACCATATATTTT
TRBJ2-7,NA,TRBD1,15,TRBV5-1,CASSSPGQGHFEQYF,TGCGCCAGCAGCTCCCCGGGACAGGGTCACTTTGAGCAGTACTTC
TRBJ2-2,NA,TRBD2,15,TRBV5-1,CASSRRDYNTGELFF,TGCGCCAGCAGCCGGCGGGACTACAACACCGGGGAGCTGTTTTTT
TRBJ2-7,NA,NA,15,TRBV28,CASSLYHIPPYEQYF,TGTGCCAGCAGTTTATATCACATACCTCCCTACGAGCAGTACTTC
TRBJ2-7,NA,TRBD1,14,TRBV6-4,CASSPDRGTYEQYF,TGTGCCAGCAGCCCCGACAGGGGAACCTACGAGCAGTACTTC
TRBJ2-7,NA,NA,12,TRBV10-3,CAISESSIEQYF,TGTGCCATCAGTGAGTCGTCCATCGAGCAGTACTTC
TRBJ1-1,NA,TRBD1,13,TRBV15,CATSRGQGSEAFF,TGTGCCACCAGCCGAGGACAGGGGTCTGAAGCTTTCTTT
TRBJ2-5,NA,NA,15,TRBV4-1,CASSQPGQYQETQYF,TGCGCCAGCAGCCAACCTGGACAGTACCAAGAGACCCAGTACTTC
TRBJ1-1,NA,NA,15,TRBV6-1,CASSEGVGGSTEAFF,TGTGCCAGCAGTGAGGGGGTGGGAGGGAGCACTGAAGCTTTCTTT
TRBJ1-3,NA,NA,14,TRBV25-1,CASSRAGTGNTIYF,TGTGCCAGCAGTAGGGCAGGGACTGGAAACACCATATATTTT
TRBJ2-1,NA,NA,15,TRBV5-8,CASSQGLHKYNEQFF,TGTGCCAGCAGTCAAGGCCTCCACAAATACAATGAGCAGTTCTTC
TRBJ1-5,NA,TRBD1,19,TRBV28,CASSFWDRASPYSNQPQHF,TGTGCCAGCAGTTTCTGGGACAGGGCATCCCCGTATAGCAATCAGCCCCAGCATTTT
TRBJ2-3,NA,TRBD2,16,TRBV5-6,CASSLSLAASTDTQYF,TGTGCCAGCAGCTTGTCTCTAGCGGCGAGCACAGATACGCAGTATTTT
TRBJ2-3,once,NA,14,TRBV5-6,CASSLFEGGNVQYF,TGCGCCAGCAGCTTGTTCGAAGGGGGTAATGTTCAGTATTTT
TRBJ2-3,NA,TRBD2,16,TRBV11-3,CASSLGGLAGTDTQYF,TGTGCCAGCAGCCTGGGGGGACTAGCCGGCACAGATACGCAGTATTTT
TRBJ2-4,NA,NA,14,TRBV5-6,CASSASQGGNIQYF,TGTGCCAGCAGCGCCTCGCAAGGGGGGAACATTCAGTACTTC
TRBJ1-2,NA,NA,15,TRBV6-5,CASSSSRPLLGGYTF,TGTGCCAGCAGTTCAAGCAGGCCCCTATTAGGCGGCTACACCTTC
TRBJ2-7,NA,NA,15,TRBV6-5,CASTEGGSPVHEQYF,TGTGCCAGCACCGAGGGGGGGTCCCCCGTCCACGAGCAGTACTTC
TRBJ1-5,NA,NA,14,TRBV2,CASSPSNSNQPQHF,TGTGCCAGCAGCCCGTCCAATAGCAATCAGCCCCAGCATTTT
TRBJ1-2,NA,NA,10,TRBV28,CASSFDGYTF,TGTGCCAGCAGTTTCGATGGCTACACCTTC
TRBJ2-5,NA,TRBD1,15,TRBV5-4,CASSFGNRGHETQYF,TGTGCCAGCAGCTTTGGGAACAGGGGGCATGAGACCCAGTACTTC
TRBJ1-3,NA,TRBD1,16,TRBV4-1,CASSQGQGSLGNTIYF,TGCGCCAGCAGCCAGGGACAGGGATCTCTCGGAAACACCATATATTTT
TRBJ1-2,NA,NA,13,TRBV5-5,CASSRTDLYGYTF,TGTGCCAGCAGTCGGACGGACCTATACGGCTACACCTTC
TRBJ2-1,NA,TRBD1,15,TRBV11-1,CASSFRDSSYNEQFF,TGTGCCAGCAGCTTCCGGGACAGCTCCTACAATGAGCAGTTCTTC
TRBJ2-1,NA,TRBD1,15,TRBV7-2,CASSRQGSTYNEQFF,TGTGCCAGCAGCAGACAGGGCTCTACCTACAATGAGCAGTTCTTC
TRBJ2-5,NA,NA,15,TRBV5-1,CASSRWTAGEETQYF,TGCGCCAGCAGCCGATGGACGGCGGGTGAGGAGACCCAGTACTTC
TRBJ1-4,NA,NA,15,TRBV30,CAWSEGVATNEKLFF,TGTGCCTGGAGTGAGGGAGTTGCAACTAATGAAAAACTGTTTTTT
TRBJ1-2,once,NA,15,TRBV28,CASVTVGVANYGYTF,TGTGCCAGCGTCACCGTCGGGGTAGCTAACTATGGCTACACCTTC
TRBJ2-3,NA,NA,15,TRBV28,CASSPVAAGTDTQYF,TGTGCCAGCAGCCCTGTGGCCGCGGGCACAGATACGCAGTATTTT
TRBJ1-5,NA,NA,14,TRBV29-1,CSAQGPDSNQPQHF,TGCAGCGCCCAGGGGCCAGATAGCAATCAGCCCCAGCATTTT
TRBJ1-1,NA,TRBD1,17,TRBV7-9,CASSSGDRGPLNTEAFF,TGTGCCAGCAGCTCAGGAGACAGGGGTCCTTTGAACACTGAAGCTTTCTTT
TRBJ2-2,NA,TRBD2,15,TRBV18,CASSPGLAGTGELFF,TGTGCCAGCTCACCCGGACTAGCGGGCACCGGGGAGCTGTTTTTT
TRBJ1-2,NA,NA,13,TRBV18,CASSPEGLGGYTF,TGTGCCAGCTCACCTGAGGGGTTGGGTGGCTACACCTTC
TRBJ2-3,NA,NA,14,TRBV29-1,CSVRSGRDTDTQYF,TGCAGCGTTCGCAGCGGGCGGGACACAGATACGCAGTATTTT
TRBJ2-7,NA,NA,13,TRBV30,CAWGRQGLYEQYF,TGTGCCTGGGGGAGACAGGGACTCTACGAGCAGTACTTC
TRBJ2-7,NA,NA,12,TRBV28,CASSDRGDEQYF,TGTGCCAGCAGTGATCGGGGCGACGAGCAGTACTTC
TRBJ2-3,NA,TRBD2,16,TRBV28,CASSSTLAGRPDTQYF,TGTGCCAGCAGTTCTACTTTAGCGGGTAGACCAGATACGCAGTATTTT
TRBJ1-2,once,NA,12,TRBV5-6,CASSFRGYGYTF,TGTGCCAGCAGCTTCAGGGGCTATGGCTACACCTTC
TRBJ1-3,NA,NA,17,TRBV7-8,CASSHEDSWRGGNTIYF,TGTGCCAGCAGCCACGAGGACAGCTGGCGGGGTGGAAACACCATATATTTT
TRBJ1-5,few,NA,12,TRBV28,CASSLAGAGHFF,TGTGCCAGCAGTTTGGCAGGGGCAGGGCACTTTTTT
TRBJ2-2,NA,TRBD1,16,TRBV28,CASSLMDRGGTGELFF,TGTGCCAGCAGTTTGATGGACAGGGGAGGAACCGGGGAGCTGTTTTTT
TRBJ2-1,NA,TRBD2,16,TRBV19,CASSIASGSFYNEQFF,TGTGCCAGTAGTATAGCCAGCGGGAGTTTCTACAATGAGCAGTTCTTC
TRBJ1-3,NA,NA,13,TRBV28,CASSLPLGNTIYF,TGTGCCAGCAGTTTACCCTTAGGAAACACCATATATTTT
TRBJ2-1,once,NA,16,TRBV7-3,CASSFRGTDSYNEQFF,TGTGCCAGCAGCTTTCGGGGGACGGACTCCTACAATGAGCAGTTCTTC
TRBJ2-2,once,NA,17,TRBV12-1,CASSPGPGKGNTGELFF,TGTGCCAGCAGCCCCGGGCCAGGAAAGGGGAACACCGGGGAGCTGTTTTTT
TRBJ1-5,NA,NA,17,TRBV30,CAWGRRQTLNSNQPQHF,TGTGCCTGGGGCAGGAGACAGACCCTGAATAGCAATCAGCCCCAGCATTTT
TRBJ1-3,NA,NA,14,TRBV28,CASSPHTSGNTIYF,TGTGCCAGCAGTCCCCACACCTCTGGAAACACCATATATTTT
TRBJ1-2,NA,NA,17,TRBV15,CATSRDPRFEQNYGYTF,TGTGCCACCAGCAGAGATCCCCGGTTCGAACAGAACTATGGCTACACCTTC
TRBJ2-7,NA,NA,16,TRBV10-1,CASSESILGARREQYF,TGCGCCAGCAGTGAGTCCATCCTCGGGGCTCGCCGAGAGCAGTACTTC
TRBJ2-3,NA,NA,17,TRBV11-2,CASSPRAGGLDTDTQYF,TGTGCCAGCAGCCCGCGGGCAGGGGGACTCGATACAGATACGCAGTATTTT